These 17 T cell receptor beta chains came from one sample sequenced in a study of TET2 disruption in CD19-targeted CAR T cells. Treatment in this sample: autologous CTL019 cells: CD19 CAR with 4-1BB and CD3 zeta domains. TCRdb's copy holds only in-frame clones and misses some; the assay was immunoSEQ multiplex PCR. The listing records roughly 26,000 clones. No cognate antigen is known for these TCRs. The input for sequencing was CD8- CAR+ T cells sorted from cultured blood T cells, taken for CD19 CAR T cell therapy. Subset specified: CD8-negative CAR-positive T cells from the infusion product. The receptors were gathered from a man between 65 and 85 years old with chronic lymphocytic leukemia.

For this clone: One end of the junction does not line up with germline, which may come from a read error. Read coverage stops 3 residues before the CDR3 terminus; the germline J gene supplies the remainder. Other DNA sequences from this sample encode an identical CDR3 as well. The rearrangement links TRBV13 to TRBJ1-3; D might be TRBD1 (5 bases). The CDR3 sequence is 16 residues long. The germline CDR1 and CDR2 sequences are PRHDT and FYEKMQ (reference sequence). CDR3 sequence reads: CASSLGLAGTGNTIYF. The part of the CDR3 DNA that was read is TGTGCCAGCAGCTTAGGCCTCGCAGGGACTGGAAACACT.

The part of the CDR3 DNA that was read is TGTGCCAGCAGTGGACAGGGGGCAGGTGAAAAA. Translated, it gives CASSGQGAGEK. From start to end, the CDR3 is CASSGQGAGEKLFF. This sequence joins TRBV2 and TRBJ1-4; 10 nucleotides match TRBD1. The read ends 3 residues early relative to the CDR3; the germline J gene fills the gap. Per germline, CDR1 SNHLY and CDR2 FYNNEI. The trim removed 4 bases at V and 7 bases at J, leaving 3 bases unmatched. This CDR3 region has 14 residues.

On this clone: From the germline J gene comes the end of the CDR3, since the read stops 3 residues before it. This chain links TRBV18 with TRBJ2-4; D may be TRBD2 (7 bases). The CDR3 length is 14 residues. CDR1 is KGHSH and CDR2 is LQKENI in the germline V gene. CDR3 loop: CASSRGGGNQPQYF. The part of the CDR3 DNA that was read is TGTGCCAGCTCGAGGGGGGGAGGCAATCAGCCT.

On this clone itself: The CDR3 end is not reached by the read, which stops 3 residues before it; the germline J gene fills it in. The chain links TRBV5-1 to TRBJ2-2; TRBD2 is a possible D gene (5 bases). The CDR3 loop spans 15 amino acids. Germline CDR1 and CDR2: SGHRS and YFSETQ. CDR3: CASSLQLRAGEKLFF. The DNA read from the CDR3 is TGCGCCAGCAGCTTGCAGTTGAGGGCGGGTGAAAAG.

A word on this clone: The CDR3 end lies 3 residues beyond the end of the read and is filled in from the germline J gene. V is TRBV20-1 and J is TRBJ1-5; 8 bases agree with TRBD1. Germline CDR1 DFQATT, CDR2 SNEGSKA (reference sequence). The CDR3 covers 16 residues. J lost 3 bases, V lost 0 bases, and 7 bases had no gene match. The CDR3 loop is CSAREIGQGANQPQHF. The part of the CDR3 DNA that was read is TGCAGTGCTAGAGAGATCGGACAGGGCGCCAATCAGCCC.

In the case of this clone: The CDR3 end lies 3 residues beyond the end of the read and is filled in from the germline J gene. The chain recombines TRBV19 with TRBJ2-4, with D maybe TRBD1 (5 bases). Germline V lookup: CDR1 LNHDA, CDR2 SQIVND (reference sequence). CDR3 length: 15 residues. CDR3 sequence: CASSMGHQARYGQYF. The sequenced CDR3 bases are TGTGCCAGTAGTATGGGGCACCAAGCTCGTTATGGT.

With respect to this clone: Sequencing ends 3 residues short of the CDR3 end; the germline J gene provides the rest. The chain has TRBV20-1 and TRBJ2-7, with TRBD2 as a possible D gene (6 bases). Between the trimmed V and J ends, which lost 6 bases and 3 bases, there was a span of 12 bases. There are 12 residues in the CDR3. Germline lookup yields CDR1 DFQATT and CDR2 SNEGSKA (reference sequence). The CDR3 loop reads CSATGTLYEQYF. Partial CDR3 DNA: TGCAGTGCCACCGGGACTCTCTACGAG.

Notes on this clone: The CDR3 end falls 3 residues outside the read, so it is completed with the germline J gene. The rearrangement uses TRBV11-2 and TRBJ1-6; 8 bases are shared with TRBD1. Germline assignment: CDR1 SGHAT and CDR2 FQNNGV. The J segment lost 6 bases and the V segment lost 3 bases, leaving 4 bases of the junction unmatched. This CDR3 region has 15 residues. This CDR3 is CASSFWDRFNSPLHF. The CDR3 DNA, read in part, is TGTGCCAGCAGCTTCTGGGACAGGTTTAATTCACCC.

Concerning this clone itself: Compared with germline, one end of the junction differs, possibly owing to a read error. With the read ending 3 residues before the CDR3 end, the germline J gene is used to fill in that end. The chain recombines TRBV7-9 with TRBJ2-4; perhaps TRBD1 as D (6 bases). This CDR3 is built from 13 residues. CDR1 and CDR2 (germline): SEHNR, FQNEAQ (reference sequence). The CDR3 bases that were read are TGTTCCAGCAGCGTTTCAGGGGAAGGTGGT. Translated, it gives CSSSVSGEGG. The whole CDR3 protein is CSSSVSGEGGQYF.

About this clone itself: The sequenced fragment ends 3 residues before the CDR3 boundary, so the rest is inferred from the germline J gene. The chain employs TRBV18 and TRBJ1-2; 7 bases are a match to TRBD1. V gave up 3 bases and J gave up 6 bases; unmatched junction bases: 10. This CDR3 has 15 residues. Germline loops: CDR1 KGHSH, CDR2 LQKENI. CDR3 DNA, as far as it was read: TGTGCCAGCTCACCGGGTGGACAGGTCCACAATGGC. It yields the protein CASSPGGQVHNG. The entire CDR3 protein reads CASSPGGQVHNGYTF.

Comments on this clone: The read ends 3 residues before the CDR3 terminus; that terminus is restored from the germline J gene. Other DNA sequences from this sample encode an identical CDR3 as well. The chain couples TRBV5-1 to TRBJ2-4; 8 bases agree with TRBD1. The V gene's germline CDR1 is SGHRS and CDR2 YFSETQ. The CDR3 contains 14 residues. This CDR3 reads CASSFQGAEETQYF. CDR3 DNA (partial): TGCGCCAGCAGCTTCCAGGGGGCGGAAGAGACT.

Concerning this clone itself: The read terminates 3 residues ahead of where the CDR3 ends, so the germline J gene completes it. The genes are TRBV29-1 and TRBJ2-3, with 7 bases fitting TRBD2. Germline-derived CDR1 and CDR2 are SQVTM and ANQGSEA. The J segment lost 3 bases and the V segment lost 7 bases, leaving 10 bases of the junction unmatched. The CDR3 contains 14 residues. The CDR3 reads CSALGQGGTDTQYF. The part of the CDR3 DNA that was read is TGCAGCGCCCTAGGGCAGGGAGGGACAGATACG.

Regarding this clone: From the germline J gene comes the end of the CDR3, since the read stops 3 residues before it. Other nucleotide sequences from this sample produce the same CDR3. J is TRBJ1-2 and V is TRBV18; TRBD1 is a possible D gene (6 bases). From germline, CDR1 is KGHSH and CDR2 LQKENI. The CDR3 covers 12 residues. The part of the CDR3 DNA that was read is TGTGCCAGCTCACCGCAGGGGTACGAC. Translating gives CASSPQGYD. The CDR3, in full, reads CASSPQGYDYTF.

In the case of this clone: One end of the junction does not line up with germline, which may come from a read error. The sequenced fragment ends 3 residues before the CDR3 boundary, so the rest is inferred from the germline J gene. The chain recombines TRBV7-9 with TRBJ2-7, with D possibly matching TRBD1 (7 bases). The germline CDR1 and CDR2 sequences are SEHNR and FQNEAQ (reference sequence). This CDR3 has 14 amino acids. CDR3 DNA (partial): TGTTCCAGCAGCTTGGAGGGGGCGGCATACGAG. Amino acids: CSSSLEGAAYE. The full CDR3 reads CSSSLEGAAYEQYF.

Points on this clone: The read gets to within 3 residues of the CDR3 end, and the germline J gene fills in the rest. The chain uses TRBV2 and TRBJ1-2, with D unclear. The germline V gene has CDR1 SNHLY and CDR2 FYNNEI. CDR3 length: 15 amino acids. CDR3 sequence reads: CASSITGVQPDDYTF. The CDR3 bases that were read are TGTGCCAGCAGCATAACCGGGGTTCAACCCGACGAC.

Concerning this clone itself: The CDR3 goes on 3 residues after the read ends, and that part is filled in from the germline J gene. Other nucleotide sequences from this sample produce the same CDR3. The V and J genes are TRBV5-1 and TRBJ1-2; 10 bases are a match to TRBD1. Germline V gives CDR1 SGHRS, CDR2 YFSETQ. CDR3 size: 14 residues. CDR3 DNA (partial): TGCGCCAGCAGCTTCCGGGACAGGGGACGTGGT. It yields the protein CASSFRDRGRG. The complete CDR3 protein is CASSFRDRGRGYTF. Full variable domain (missing parts from reference TRBV5-1 and TRBJ1-2): KAGVTQTPRYLIKTRGQQVTLSCSPISGHRSVSWYQQTPGQGLQFLFEYFSETQRNKGNFPGRFSGRQFSNSRSEMNVSTLELGDSALYLCASSFRDRGRGYTFGSGTRLTVV.

Note on this clone: The CDR3 is cut off 3 residues early in the read; its end comes from the germline J gene. The rearrangement uses TRBV4-2 and TRBJ2-5, with D uncertain. Germline V gives CDR1 LGHNA, CDR2 YNFKEQ. The CDR3 runs 13 residues. V lost 0 bases and J 7 bases, leaving 9 bases between the germline ends. CDR3 residues: CASSQETRGTQYF. The sequenced part of the CDR3 DNA is TGTGCCAGCAGCCAAGAGACTCGAGGGACC.